Below are 21 T cell receptor beta chains sequenced from a single sample in a study of T-cell reconstitution after alpha-beta-depleted transplantation in children (dated by TCRdb to about 2016). Libraries were prepared through PCR. The sequencer listed for this sample is Illumina HiSeq 2500. TCR libraries were prepared with molecular barcoding, using unique molecular identifiers to normalize TCRbeta repertoire quantification. Using fastp trimming at Q25 and MiXCR clonotype assembly, TCRdb reanalyzed the public sequencing data and kept in-frame beta chains. Rows are unified per CDR3 protein, each entry keeping the most common DNA and genes. The sample table contains some 390,000 distinct CDR3 sequences; only one count was recorded for around 21% of them. Together, the top ten hold around 4% of the sample. This material consisted of PBMCs from the stem cell graft donor, taken from the stem cell graft. Receptor source: a human donor who donated a stem cell graft to a child with acute myeloid leukemia.

The CDR3 bases are TGTGCCAGCAGTCCCCCGGACGGCGCGAACACCGGGGAGCTGTTTTTT. Its protein is CASSPPDGANTGELFF. This chain uses TRBV12-3 or TRBV12-4 with TRBJ2-2; no definite D call. The CDR3 loop spans 16 amino acids. The V and J ends lost 5 bases and 0 bases respectively, with 13 bases between them.

This clonotype turned up a few times. The V gene is TRBV11-2, the J gene TRBJ2-7; the D gene is possibly TRBD2 (5 bases). Germline V gene sequence: CDR1 SGHAT, CDR2 FQNNGV. This CDR3 is built from 16 residues. Trimming pared 1 base from V and 2 bases from J, leaving 15 bases between. CDR3 bases: TGTGCCAGCAGCTTAGTATTGGGGAGCGTCCCCTACGAGCAGTACTTC. Amino acids: CASSLVLGSVPYEQYF.

The table lists this clonotype with a few counts. This chain links TRBV29-1 with TRBJ1-1, with a possible D match to TRBD1 (6 bases). The CDR3 is 14 residues long. Germline V gene lookup returns CDR1 SQVTM and CDR2 ANQGSEA. Trimming stripped 4 bases from V and 1 base from J, with 13 bases between. The CDR3 nucleotides read TGCAGCGTTGTAGTACAGGGTGAGAACACTGAAGCTTTCTTT. It encodes CSVVVQGENTEAFF.

This clonotype turned up a few times. The genes are TRBV3-1 and TRBJ2-5, with TRBD1 matching 11 bases. The V gene's germline CDR1 is LGHDT and CDR2 YNNKEL (reference sequence). CDR3 length: 16 amino acids. V dropped 4 bases and J dropped 5; count of bases not matched to a gene: 9. The CDR3 is CASSLPGTGGMETQYF. CDR3 sequence (DNA): TGTGCCAGCAGCCTCCCGGGGACAGGGGGAATGGAGACCCAGTACTTC.

In this sample, this clonotype turned up a few times. The chain has TRBV4-1 and TRBJ2-1; D remains unclear. Deletions cut 0 bases from V and 8 bases from J, with 11 bases between. This CDR3 region has 14 residues. Germline V lookup: CDR1 MGHRA, CDR2 YSYEKL. CDR3 sequence: CASSQEFAVDEQFF. The CDR3 DNA reads as TGCGCCAGCAGCCAAGAATTTGCGGTGGATGAGCAGTTCTTC.

Ten or more counts support this clonotype. The rearrangement links TRBV12-3 or TRBV12-4 to TRBJ1-1; a weak D match, TRBD1 (6 bases). The CDR3 contains 18 residues. Trimming stripped 9 bases from V and 0 bases from J, with 26 bases between. Here the CDR3 DNA reads TGTGCCAGTACGCCAGAGACAGGCCAGGGACCCATGAACACTGAAGCTTTCTTT. This gives the protein CASTPETGQGPMNTEAFF.

This clonotype was found many times. This rearrangement joins TRBV2 to TRBJ2-3; a weak D match, TRBD2 (6 bases). V was cut by 7 bases and J by 7 bases, with 15 bases left in between. The CDR3 extends over 13 amino acids. The germline CDR1 and CDR2 sequences are SNHLY and FYNNEI. The CDR3 here is CASTRDSPHTQYF. The DNA for the CDR3 is TGTGCCAGCACCCGGGACTCCCCCCATACGCAGTATTTT.

In nucleotides, the CDR3 is TGTGCCAGCAGAAGCGAACTGACAGGGCACACTGAAGCTTTCTTT. Its protein is CASRSELTGHTEAFF. The rearrangement uses TRBV28 and TRBJ1-1, with TRBD1 identical over 7 bases. The germline gives CDR1 MDHEN, CDR2 SYDVKM. V lost 6 bases, J lost 3 bases, and 10 bases stayed unmatched. The CDR3 sequence is 15 residues long.

This clonotype was detected many times. This chain joins TRBV20-1 and TRBJ2-7; 10 bases fit TRBD2. The J segment lost 3 bases and the V segment lost 5 bases, leaving 7 bases of the junction unmatched. The CDR3 consists of 14 residues. CDR1 is DFQATT and CDR2 is SNEGSKA in the germline V gene (reference sequence). The CDR3 DNA sequence: TGCAGTGCTGCCCCCGGGACTAGCGACTACGAGCAGTACTTC. Translation: CSAAPGTSDYEQYF.

This clonotype has ten or more counts. The V and J genes are TRBV20-1 and TRBJ2-7; a possible D gene is TRBD1 (5 bases). The germline V gene encodes CDR1 DFQATT and CDR2 SNEGSKA (reference sequence). Trimming removed 3 bases at V and 4 bases at J, with 10 bases between. This CDR3 is built from 12 residues. The CDR3 region has the DNA TGCAGTGCTAGTCAGGGATGGTACGAGCAGTACTTC. Translated: CSASQGWYEQYF.

This clonotype showed up just a few times. The chain uses TRBV7-3 and TRBJ2-3, with 8 nucleotides matching TRBD1. This CDR3 region has 17 residues. Per germline, CDR1 SGHTA and CDR2 FQGTGA. Losses at the gene ends were 5 bases for V and 7 bases for J; bases not matched to a gene: 17. CDR3 loop: CASSLLPGQGLGHTQYF. The CDR3 nucleotides read TGTGCCAGCAGCCTCCTACCCGGACAGGGTTTGGGTCATACGCAGTATTTT.

This clonotype was detected a few times. The chain combines TRBV4-3 with TRBJ2-7, with D unresolved. The CDR3 spans 13 residues. Trimming pared 1 base from V and 4 bases from J, leaving 8 bases between. The germline V gene encodes CDR1 LGHNA and CDR2 YSLEER. The CDR3 loop reads CASSQVQGYEQYF. The CDR3 nucleotides are TGCGCCAGCAGCCAAGTTCAAGGGTACGAGCAGTACTTC.

V gene TRBV4-1 combines with J gene TRBJ1-1; TRBD1 is a possible D gene (6 bases). Germline-derived CDR1 and CDR2 are MGHRA and YSYEKL. CDR3 size: 13 residues. The ends were cut back, 1 base at V and 8 bases at J, with 11 bases in the middle. This CDR3 reads CASSQARQEEAFF. CDR3 in DNA: TGCGCCAGCAGCCAAGCACGACAGGAGGAAGCTTTCTTT.

The gene calls are TRBV21-1 and TRBJ2-1. TRBV21-1 is an annotated pseudogene. This CDR3 is built from 12 residues. The DNA for the CDR3 is TGTGCCAGCAGCACACCGTTTCGTGAGCAGTTCTTC. It translates to CASSTPFREQFF.

The rearrangement uses TRBV20-1 and TRBJ2-1, with 11 nucleotides matching TRBD2. The CDR3 has 19 residues. Trimming took 2 bases from V and 0 from J; bases not matched to a gene: 12. The V gene's germline CDR1 is DFQATT and CDR2 SNEGSKA (reference sequence). The CDR3 protein is CSARTLRRLAGYSYNEQFF. The DNA of the CDR3 is TGCAGTGCTAGAACCCTCCGGAGACTAGCGGGATACTCCTACAATGAGCAGTTCTTC.

The V call is TRBV5-6, the J call TRBJ2-2; no clear D. CDR3 size: 15 residues. The germline CDR1 and CDR2 sequences are SGHDT and YYEEEE. Trimming removed 0 bases at V and 6 bases at J, with 12 bases between. The CDR3 coding sequence is TGTGCCAGCAGCTTGGCTTATTCTTCTTCCGGGGAGCTGTTTTTT. Translated: CASSLAYSSSGELFF. Variable domain in full (rest from reference TRBV5-6 and TRBJ2-2): DAGVTQSPTHLIKTRGQQVTLRCSPKSGHDTVSWYQQALGQGPQFIFQYYEEEERQRGNFPDRFSGHQFPNYSSELNVNALLLGDSALYLCASSLAYSSSGELFFGEGSRLTVL.

This clonotype was detected ten times or more. This chain uses TRBV20-1 with TRBJ2-3; 9 bases match TRBD2. The CDR3 is 15 residues long. The trim removed 3 bases at V and 4 bases at J, leaving 8 bases unmatched. Per germline, CDR1 DFQATT and CDR2 SNEGSKA (reference sequence). This CDR3 is CSASPAGGPPDTQYF. The CDR3 region has the DNA TGCAGTGCTAGTCCCGCGGGAGGGCCACCAGATACGCAGTATTTT.

This clonotype appeared many times. V is TRBV20-1 and J is TRBJ2-7, with D unclear. V was shortened by 6 bases and J by 1 base, with 13 bases between the two germline ends. The germline V gene has CDR1 DFQATT and CDR2 SNEGSKA (reference sequence). The CDR3 loop spans 13 amino acids. The CDR3 region has the DNA TGCAGTGCCCGGTCGGTGGGGTCCTACGAGCAGTACTTC. As protein: CSARSVGSYEQYF.

The V and J genes are TRBV6-5 and TRBJ2-5; D might be TRBD1 or TRBD2, each matching 5 bases. Trimming shortened V by 2 bases and J by 2 bases, and 9 bases separated the two germline ends. CDR1 and CDR2 (germline): MNHEY, SVGAGI. This CDR3 has 14 amino acids. CDR3 loop: CASSYGGVQETQYF. CDR3 in DNA: TGTGCCAGCAGTTACGGGGGTGTGCAAGAGACCCAGTACTTC.

This clonotype was picked up many times. CDR3 residues: CSAKTLTGPYEQYF. CDR3 in DNA: TGCAGTGCTAAGACACTGACGGGTCCCTACGAGCAGTACTTC. V and J are TRBV20-1 and TRBJ2-7; D uncertain. Germline CDR1 reads DFQATT; CDR2 reads SNEGSKA (reference sequence). Trimming pared 4 bases from V and 2 bases from J, leaving 15 bases between. The CDR3 is made up of 14 amino acids.

A few counts support this clonotype. The chain combines TRBV28 with TRBJ2-1, with a weak D call TRBD2 (5 bases). CDR3 size: 15 residues. V was shortened by 4 bases and J by 5 bases, with 15 bases between the two germline ends. The germline CDR1 and CDR2 sequences are MDHEN and SYDVKM. The DNA of the CDR3 is TGTGCCAGCAGTTCCCAAAAAGGACTGGACAATGAGCAGTTCTTC. Its translation: CASSSQKGLDNEQFF.